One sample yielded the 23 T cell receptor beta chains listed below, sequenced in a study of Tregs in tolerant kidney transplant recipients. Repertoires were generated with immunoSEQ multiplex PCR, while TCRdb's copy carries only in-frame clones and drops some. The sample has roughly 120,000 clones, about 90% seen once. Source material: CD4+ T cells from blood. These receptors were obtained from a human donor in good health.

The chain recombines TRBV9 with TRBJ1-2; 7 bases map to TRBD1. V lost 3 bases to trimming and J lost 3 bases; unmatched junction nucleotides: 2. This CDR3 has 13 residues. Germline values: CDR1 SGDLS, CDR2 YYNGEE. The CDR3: CASSEDRDYGYTF. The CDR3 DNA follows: TGTGCCAGCAGCGAAGACAGGGACTATGGCTACACCTTC.

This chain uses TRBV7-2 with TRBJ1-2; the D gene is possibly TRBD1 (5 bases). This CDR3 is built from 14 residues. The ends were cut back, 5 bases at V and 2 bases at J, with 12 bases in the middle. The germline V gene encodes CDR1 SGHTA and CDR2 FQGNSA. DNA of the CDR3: TGTGCCAGCAGCCAAGGGGTCGGAAACTATGGCTACACCTTC. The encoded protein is CASSQGVGNYGYTF.

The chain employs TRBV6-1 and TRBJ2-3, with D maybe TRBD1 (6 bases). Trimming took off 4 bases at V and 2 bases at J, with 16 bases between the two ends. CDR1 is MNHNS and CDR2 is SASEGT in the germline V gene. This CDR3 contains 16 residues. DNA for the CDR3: TGTGCCAGCAGTGCAGGGGCCACACCTAACACAGATACGCAGTATTTT. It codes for CASSAGATPNTDTQYF.

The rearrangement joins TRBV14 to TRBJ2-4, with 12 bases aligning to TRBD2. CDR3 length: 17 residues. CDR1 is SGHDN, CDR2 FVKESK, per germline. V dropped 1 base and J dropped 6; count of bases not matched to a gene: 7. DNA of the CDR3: TGTGCCAGCAGCCAAGTGGGACTAGCGGGCCGGGGAAACATTCAGTACTTC. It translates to CASSQVGLAGRGNIQYF.

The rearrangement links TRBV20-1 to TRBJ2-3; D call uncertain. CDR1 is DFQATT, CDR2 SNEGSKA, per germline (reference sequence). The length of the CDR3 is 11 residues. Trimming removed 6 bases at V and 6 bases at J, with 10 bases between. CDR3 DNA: TGCAGTGCAAATCTCGGGGATACGCAGTATTTT. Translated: CSANLGDTQYF.

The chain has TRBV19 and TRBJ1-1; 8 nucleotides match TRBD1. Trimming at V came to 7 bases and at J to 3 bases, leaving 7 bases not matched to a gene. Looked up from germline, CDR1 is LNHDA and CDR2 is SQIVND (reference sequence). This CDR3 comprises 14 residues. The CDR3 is CASIQGAQDTEAFF. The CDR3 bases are TGTGCCAGTATCCAGGGGGCTCAAGACACTGAAGCTTTCTTT.

CDR3 sequence: CASSFPVQGLGTNTEAFF. The CDR3 coding sequence is TGTGCCAGCAGCTTTCCAGTACAGGGGTTGGGGACGAACACTGAAGCTTTCTTT. This chain links TRBV13 with TRBJ1-1; TRBD1 matches at 7 bases. The V and J ends lost 3 bases and 1 base, in that order; junction bases with no gene match: 14. This CDR3 spans 18 amino acids. Per germline, CDR1 PRHDT and CDR2 FYEKMQ (reference sequence).

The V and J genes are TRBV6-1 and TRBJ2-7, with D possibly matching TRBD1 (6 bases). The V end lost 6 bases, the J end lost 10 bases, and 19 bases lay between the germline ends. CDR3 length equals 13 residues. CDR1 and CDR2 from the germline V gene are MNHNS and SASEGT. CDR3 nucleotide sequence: TGTGCCAGCAGGACAGGCCAGGTGGTTATTCAGTACTTC. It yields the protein CASRTGQVVIQYF.

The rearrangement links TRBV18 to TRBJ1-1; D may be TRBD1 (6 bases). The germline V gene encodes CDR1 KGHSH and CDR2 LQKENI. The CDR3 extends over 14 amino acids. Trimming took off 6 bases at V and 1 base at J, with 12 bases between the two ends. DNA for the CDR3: TGTGCCAGCTCTTATACAGGGCCGAACACTGAAGCTTTCTTT. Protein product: CASSYTGPNTEAFF.

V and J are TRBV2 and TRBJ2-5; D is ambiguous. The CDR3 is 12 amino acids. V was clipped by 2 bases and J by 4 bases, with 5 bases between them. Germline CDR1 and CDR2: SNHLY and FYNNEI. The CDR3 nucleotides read TGTGCCAGCAGTGAATGGGGAGAGACCCAGTACTTC. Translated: CASSEWGETQYF. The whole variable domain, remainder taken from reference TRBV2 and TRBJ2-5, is EPEVTQTPSHQVTQMGQEVILRCVPISNHLYFYWYRQILGQKVEFLVSFYNNEISEKSEIFDDQFSVERPDGSNFTLKIRSTKLEDSAMYFCASSEWGETQYFGPGTRLLVL.

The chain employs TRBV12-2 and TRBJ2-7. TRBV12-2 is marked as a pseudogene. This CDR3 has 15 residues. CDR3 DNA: TGTGCAAGTCGCCGAGGTCACAGAAGAATTTACGAGCAGTACTTC. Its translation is CASRRGHRRIYEQYF.

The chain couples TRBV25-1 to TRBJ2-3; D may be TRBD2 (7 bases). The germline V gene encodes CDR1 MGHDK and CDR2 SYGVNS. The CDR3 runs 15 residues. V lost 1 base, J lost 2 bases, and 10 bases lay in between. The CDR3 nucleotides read TGTGCCAGCAGTGAATCGGGGGGACACACAGATACGCAGTATTTT. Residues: CASSESGGHTDTQYF. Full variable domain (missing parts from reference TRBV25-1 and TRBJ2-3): EADIYQTPRYLVIGTGKKITLECSQTMGHDKMYWYQQDPGMELHLIHYSYGVNSTEKGDLSSESTVSRIRTEHFPLTLESARPSHTSQYLCASSESGGHTDTQYFGPGTRLTVL.

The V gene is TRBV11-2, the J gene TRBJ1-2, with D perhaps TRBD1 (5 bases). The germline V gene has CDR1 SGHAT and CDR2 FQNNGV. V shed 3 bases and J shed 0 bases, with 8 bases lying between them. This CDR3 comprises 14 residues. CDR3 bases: TGTGCCAGCAGCTTCGACAGTTCTAACTATGGCTACACCTTC. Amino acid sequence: CASSFDSSNYGYTF.

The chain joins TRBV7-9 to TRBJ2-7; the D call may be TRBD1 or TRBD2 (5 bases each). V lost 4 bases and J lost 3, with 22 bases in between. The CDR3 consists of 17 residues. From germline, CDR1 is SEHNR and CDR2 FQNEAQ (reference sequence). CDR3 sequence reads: CASSSRGGDGTNYEQYF. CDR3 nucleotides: TGTGCCAGCAGCTCAAGGGGTGGAGACGGGACCAACTACGAGCAGTACTTC.

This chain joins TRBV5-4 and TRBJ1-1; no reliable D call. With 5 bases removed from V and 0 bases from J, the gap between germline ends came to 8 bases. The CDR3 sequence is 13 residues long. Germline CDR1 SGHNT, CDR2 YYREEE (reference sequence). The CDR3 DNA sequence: TGTGCCAGCAGTACGGACGTGAACACTGAAGCTTTCTTT. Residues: CASSTDVNTEAFF. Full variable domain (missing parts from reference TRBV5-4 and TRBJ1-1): ETGVTQSPTHLIKTRGQQVTLRCSSQSGHNTVSWYQQALGQGPQFIFQYYREEENGRGNFPPRFSGLQFPNYSSELNVNALELDDSALYLCASSTDVNTEAFFGQGTRLTVV.

CDR3 bases: TGCGCCAGCAGATTTGAGGGATGGGGCTACACCTTC. Its translation: CASRFEGWGYTF. The chain couples TRBV5-1 to TRBJ1-2; the D is unclear. Germline V gene sequence: CDR1 SGHRS, CDR2 YFSETQ. CDR3 size: 12 residues. V was cut by 5 bases and J by 8 bases, with 13 bases left in between.

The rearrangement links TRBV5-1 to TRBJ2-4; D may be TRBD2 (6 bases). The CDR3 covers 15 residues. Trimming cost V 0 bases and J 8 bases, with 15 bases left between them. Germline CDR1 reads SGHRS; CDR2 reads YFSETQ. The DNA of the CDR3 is TGCGCCAGCAGCTTGGCCGGGGGTATCGGGGACATTCAGTACTTC. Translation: CASSLAGGIGDIQYF.

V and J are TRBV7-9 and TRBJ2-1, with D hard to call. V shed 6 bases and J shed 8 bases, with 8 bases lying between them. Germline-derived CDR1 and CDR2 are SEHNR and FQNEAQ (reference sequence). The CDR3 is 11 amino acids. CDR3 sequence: CASRNSDEQFF. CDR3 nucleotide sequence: TGTGCCAGCAGAAACTCAGATGAGCAGTTCTTC.

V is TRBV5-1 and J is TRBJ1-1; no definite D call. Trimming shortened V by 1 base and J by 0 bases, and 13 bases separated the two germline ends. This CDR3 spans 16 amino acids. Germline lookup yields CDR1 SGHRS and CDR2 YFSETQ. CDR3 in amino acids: CASSLNTPGMNTEAFF. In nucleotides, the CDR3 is TGCGCCAGCAGCTTGAACACCCCGGGGATGAACACTGAAGCTTTCTTT.

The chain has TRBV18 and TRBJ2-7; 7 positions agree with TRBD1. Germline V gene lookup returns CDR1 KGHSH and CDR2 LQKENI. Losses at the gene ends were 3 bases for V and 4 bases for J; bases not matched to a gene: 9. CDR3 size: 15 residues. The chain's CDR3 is CASSPATGVYYEQYF. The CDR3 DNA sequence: TGTGCCAGCTCACCGGCCACAGGGGTATATTACGAGCAGTACTTC.

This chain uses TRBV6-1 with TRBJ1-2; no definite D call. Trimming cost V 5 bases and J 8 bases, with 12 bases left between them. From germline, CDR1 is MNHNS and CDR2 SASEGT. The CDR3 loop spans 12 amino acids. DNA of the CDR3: TGTGCCAGCAGTCCCCCTTTTCTCGGCTACACCTTC. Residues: CASSPPFLGYTF.

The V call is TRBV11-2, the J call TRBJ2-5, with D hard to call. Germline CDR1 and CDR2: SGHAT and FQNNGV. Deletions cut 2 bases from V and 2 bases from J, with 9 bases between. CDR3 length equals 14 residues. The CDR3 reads CASSLLSGQETQYF. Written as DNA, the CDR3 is TGTGCCAGCAGCTTACTCTCTGGACAAGAGACCCAGTACTTC.

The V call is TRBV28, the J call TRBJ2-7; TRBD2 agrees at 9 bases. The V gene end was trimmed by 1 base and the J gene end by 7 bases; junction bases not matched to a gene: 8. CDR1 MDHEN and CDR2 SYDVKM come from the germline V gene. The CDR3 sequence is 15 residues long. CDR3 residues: CASSLFLAGRREQYF. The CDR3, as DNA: TGTGCCAGCAGTTTATTCCTAGCGGGAAGGCGGGAGCAGTACTTC.